Listed here is a single TCR beta chain. The data are from a study of cytomegalovirus exposure and HLA in healthy donors. CDR1 SNHLY and CDR2 FYNNEI come from the germline V gene. V was clipped by 8 bases and J by 7 bases; unmatched bases: 13. The CDR3 has 15 residues. PCR amplification relied on 60 Vbeta primers (plus 13 Jbeta primers). Assay: immunoSEQ multiplex PCR; the TCRdb copy retains only in-frame clones and omits some. The table lists some 240,000 clones, 80% to 95% of them singletons. Sequencing was performed on PBMCs. The sequence derives from a girl between 2 and 10 years old in good health and CMV-seronegative. J is TRBJ2-1 and V is TRBV2; TRBD2 matches at 8 bases. CDR3 DNA: TGTGCCAGCGACCATAGTCGGGAGGGCCGTAATGAGCAGTTCTTC. Its protein product is CASDHSREGRNEQFF.